These 15 T cell receptor beta chains were all obtained from the same sample, sequenced in a study of T cells after yellow fever vaccination. TCRdb itself ran the 5' RACE reads through MiXCR, one entry per CDR3 protein. There are about 47,000 distinct CDR3 sequences in the sample; about 7.4% occur only once, and around 28% lies in the top ten. The source was CD8+ T cells sorted from PBMCs, collected roughly 14 days after the first yellow fever vaccination. Receptors were obtained from a man between 18 and 35 years old who received the YFV17D yellow fever vaccine.

The table lists this clonotype with a few counts. The rearrangement links TRBV7-9 to TRBJ1-1; D is uncertain. Trimming took 1 base from V and 6 from J, leaving 9 bases between them. The V gene's germline CDR1 is SEHNR and CDR2 FQNEAQ (reference sequence). This CDR3 has 13 residues. The CDR3 protein is CASSLGAQPEAFF. The CDR3 DNA follows: TGTGCCAGCAGCTTAGGGGCACAGCCTGAAGCTTTCTTT.

This clonotype was seen at least ten times. This chain uses TRBV4-3 with TRBJ2-7, with D hard to call. Trimming cost V 1 base and J 0 bases, with 10 bases left between them. Germline lookup yields CDR1 LGHNA and CDR2 YSLEER. CDR3 length: 15 residues. The CDR3 sequence: CASSQVPAGSYEQYF. The CDR3 DNA follows: TGCGCCAGCAGCCAAGTCCCCGCCGGCTCCTACGAGCAGTACTTC.

V usage is TRBV5-2 and J usage is TRBJ2-1; whether TRBD1, the table's D call, matches the DNA was not checked. TRBV5-2 is a known pseudogene. The CDR3 totals 14 residues. The CDR3 loop reads CAIGPEVRHNEQFF. In DNA form, the CDR3 reads TGTGCCATCGGCCCCGAGGTCCGGCACAATGAGCAGTTCTTC.

This clonotype was recorded at least ten times. The chain uses TRBV7-9 and TRBJ2-5, with TRBD2 matching over 9 bases. CDR1 and CDR2 from the germline V gene are SEHNR and FQNEAQ (reference sequence). Trimming at V came to 8 bases and at J to 5 bases, leaving 9 bases not matched to a gene. The CDR3 sequence is 14 residues long. The CDR3 DNA follows: TGTGCCAGCGGACCTTGGAGCGGGGGGGAGACCCAGTACTTC. Translating it yields CASGPWSGGETQYF.

In this sample, this clonotype turned up many times. V and J are TRBV29-1 and TRBJ1-1; D possibly corresponds to TRBD1 (6 bases). V lost 6 bases, J lost 7 bases, and 27 bases lay in between. The CDR3 covers 16 residues. Germline assignment: CDR1 SQVTM and CDR2 ANQGSEA. CDR3 coding DNA: TGCAGCGTCGCCCGGGACCTTTACAGGGACGGGGGTGAAGCTTTCTTT. Translating gives CSVARDLYRDGGEAFF.

This clonotype was counted ten times or more. The rearrangement links TRBV12-3 or TRBV12-4 to TRBJ2-1; D uncertain. This CDR3 comprises 13 residues. V lost 2 bases and J lost 8, with 10 bases in between. The CDR3: CASSLRFGYEQFF. CDR3 DNA: TGTGCCAGCAGTTTAAGGTTTGGGTATGAGCAGTTCTTC.

This chain links TRBV2 with TRBJ1-2; D gene unclear. Trimming left V 6 bases short and J 8 bases short, with 7 bases between. The CDR3 is 10 residues long. Germline CDR1 is SNHLY and CDR2 is FYNNEI. The CDR3 protein is CASRLQGYTF. CDR3 sequence (DNA): TGTGCCAGCAGGCTCCAAGGCTACACCTTC.

This clonotype was picked up many times. This chain joins TRBV7-2 and TRBJ2-2; no reliable D call. CDR3 length equals 13 residues. The V gene's germline CDR1 is SGHTA and CDR2 FQGNSA. Trimming stripped 5 bases from V and 5 bases from J, with 9 bases between. CDR3 coding DNA: TGTGCCAGCAGCCCCCGGCCGACCGGGGAGCTGTTTTTT. This sequence encodes CASSPRPTGELFF.

In this sample, this clonotype turned up many times. CDR3 sequence (DNA): TGCGCCAGCAGCCAAGATAGCGGGGGGTTCACAGATACGCAGTATTTT. Its protein is CASSQDSGGFTDTQYF. This chain connects TRBV4-3 to TRBJ2-3; 10 nucleotides match TRBD2. CDR3 length: 16 amino acids. Germline V lookup: CDR1 LGHNA, CDR2 YSLEER. The junction had 2 bases not matched to a gene; V was cut back by 0 bases and J by 2 bases.

A note on this clonotype: This may be a read error, as it is one base from a much larger clone. The chain combines TRBV4-1 with TRBJ2-7, with no clear D. Germline V gene data show CDR1 as MGHRA and CDR2 as YSYEKL. This CDR3 comprises 13 residues. CDR3 in amino acids: CASSQDLSFEQYF. The CDR3 DNA follows: TGCGCCAGCAGCCAAGATCTTTCCTTCGAGCAGTACTTC.

This clonotype was counted ten times or more. This rearrangement joins TRBV13 to TRBJ2-7; 10 bases agree with TRBD1. The germline V gene encodes CDR1 PRHDT and CDR2 FYEKMQ (reference sequence). The ends lost 5 bases at V and 0 bases at J; junction bases unmatched: 10. The CDR3 consists of 17 residues. CDR3 in amino acids: CASSDRDRGVSSYEQYF. CDR3 bases: TGTGCCAGCAGCGACCGGGACAGGGGCGTTTCCTCCTACGAGCAGTACTTC.

The sample holds a few counts of this clonotype. This chain connects TRBV5-4 to TRBJ2-1, with 11 bases matching TRBD1. From germline, CDR1 is SGHNT and CDR2 YYREEE (reference sequence). The CDR3 contains 15 residues. With 4 bases clipped from V and 7 bases from J, the junction kept 7 bases outside the gene matches. DNA of the CDR3: TGTGCCAGCAGCCCCAGCGGGACAGGGGGGAATGAGCAGTTCTTC. Translated: CASSPSGTGGNEQFF.

This sequence joins TRBV6-2 or TRBV6-3 and TRBJ2-7; D unclear. Germline loops: CDR1 MNHEY, CDR2 SVGEGT. V was shortened by 6 bases and J by 3 bases, with 6 bases between the two germline ends. The CDR3 totals 11 residues. Here the CDR3 DNA reads TGTGCCAGCAGAGGGATCTACGAGCAGTACGTC. It encodes CASRGIYEQYV.

This clonotype has ten or more counts. The chain recombines TRBV7-2 with TRBJ2-3; 9 nucleotides line up with TRBD2. This CDR3 has 17 amino acids. Germline lookup yields CDR1 SGHTA and CDR2 FQGNSA. V shed 5 bases and J 2 bases; nucleotides not matched to a gene: 11. This CDR3 reads CASSHPAQRGATDTQYF. CDR3 sequence (DNA): TGTGCCAGCAGCCACCCGGCCCAGCGGGGGGCCACAGATACGCAGTATTTT.

The CDR3 coding sequence is TGTGCCAGTAGTTTTTTCTTCGGGGCTACCTACGAGCAGTACTTC. Protein sequence: CASSFFFGATYEQYF. V and J are TRBV19 and TRBJ2-7; D might be TRBD1 or TRBD2, each matching 5 bases. This CDR3 is 15 amino acids long. The germline V gene has CDR1 LNHDA and CDR2 SQIVND (reference sequence). Trimming took 5 bases from V and 2 from J, leaving 16 bases between them.